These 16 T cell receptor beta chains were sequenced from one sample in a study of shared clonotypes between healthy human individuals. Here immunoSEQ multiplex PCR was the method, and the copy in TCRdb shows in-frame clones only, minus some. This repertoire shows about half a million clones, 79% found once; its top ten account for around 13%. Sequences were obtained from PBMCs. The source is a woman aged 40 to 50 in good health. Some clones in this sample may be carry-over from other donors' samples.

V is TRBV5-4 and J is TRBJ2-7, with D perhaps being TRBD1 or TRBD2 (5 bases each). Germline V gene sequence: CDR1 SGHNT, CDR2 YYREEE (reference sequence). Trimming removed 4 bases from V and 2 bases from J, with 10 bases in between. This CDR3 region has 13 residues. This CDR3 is CASSPGTTYEQYF. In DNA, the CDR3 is TGTGCCAGCAGCCCAGGGACGACCTACGAGCAGTACTTC.

CDR3 amino acids: CAWRGRSNQPQHF. CDR3 DNA: TGTGCCTGGAGGGGCCGTTCCAATCAGCCCCAGCATTTT. V gene TRBV30 combines with J gene TRBJ1-5; no definite D call. Germline lookup yields CDR1 GTSNPN and CDR2 SVGIG (reference sequence). V was trimmed by 3 bases and J by 3 bases, leaving 9 bases between them. The CDR3 covers 13 residues.

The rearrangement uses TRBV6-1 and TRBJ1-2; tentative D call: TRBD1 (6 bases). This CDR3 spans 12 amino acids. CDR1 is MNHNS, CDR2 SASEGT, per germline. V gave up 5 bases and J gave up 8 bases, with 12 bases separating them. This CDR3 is CASSRRGSGYTF. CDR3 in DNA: TGTGCCAGCAGTCGGAGGGGGAGCGGCTACACCTTC.

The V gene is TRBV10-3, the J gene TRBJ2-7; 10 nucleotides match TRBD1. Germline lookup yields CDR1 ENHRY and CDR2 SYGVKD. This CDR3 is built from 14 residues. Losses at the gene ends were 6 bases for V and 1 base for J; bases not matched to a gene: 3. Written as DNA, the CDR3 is TGTGCCATCAGACCGGGACAGGGGTCCTACGAGCAGTACTTC. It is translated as CAIRPGQGSYEQYF.

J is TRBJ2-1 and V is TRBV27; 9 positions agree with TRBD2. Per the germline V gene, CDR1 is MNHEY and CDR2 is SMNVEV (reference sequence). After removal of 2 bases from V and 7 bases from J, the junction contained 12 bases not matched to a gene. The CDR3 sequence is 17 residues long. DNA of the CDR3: TGTGCCAGCAGTTTAGGCTCCCTAGCGGGGTTCGGGAATGAGCAGTTCTTC. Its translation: CASSLGSLAGFGNEQFF.

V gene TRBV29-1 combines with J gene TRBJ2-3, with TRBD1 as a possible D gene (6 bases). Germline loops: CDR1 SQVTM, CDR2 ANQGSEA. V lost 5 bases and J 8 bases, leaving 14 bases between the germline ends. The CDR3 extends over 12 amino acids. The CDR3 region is CSVKGTLATQYF. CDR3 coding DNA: TGCAGCGTTAAAGGGACACTGGCTACGCAGTATTTT.

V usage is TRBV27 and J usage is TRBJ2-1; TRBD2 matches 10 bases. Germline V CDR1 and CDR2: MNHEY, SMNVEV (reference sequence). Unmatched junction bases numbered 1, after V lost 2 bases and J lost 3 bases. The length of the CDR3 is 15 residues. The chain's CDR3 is CASSLGLADYNEQFF. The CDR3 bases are TGTGCCAGCAGTTTAGGACTAGCGGACTACAATGAGCAGTTCTTC.

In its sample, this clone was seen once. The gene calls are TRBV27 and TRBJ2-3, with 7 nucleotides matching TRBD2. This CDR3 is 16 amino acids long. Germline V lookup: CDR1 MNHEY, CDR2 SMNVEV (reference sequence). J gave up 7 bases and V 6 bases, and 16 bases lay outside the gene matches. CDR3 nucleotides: TGTGCCAGCAGGGCCCAGGGACTACCAAACGTGAATACGCAGTATTTT. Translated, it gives CASRAQGLPNVNTQYF.

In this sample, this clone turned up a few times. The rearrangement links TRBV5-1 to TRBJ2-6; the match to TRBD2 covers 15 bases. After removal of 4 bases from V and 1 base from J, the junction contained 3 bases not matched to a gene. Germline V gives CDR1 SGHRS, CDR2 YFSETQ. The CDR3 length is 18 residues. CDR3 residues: CASSLGLAGGSGANVLTF. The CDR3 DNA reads TGCGCCAGCAGCCTAGGACTAGCGGGAGGGTCTGGGGCCAACGTCCTGACTTTC.

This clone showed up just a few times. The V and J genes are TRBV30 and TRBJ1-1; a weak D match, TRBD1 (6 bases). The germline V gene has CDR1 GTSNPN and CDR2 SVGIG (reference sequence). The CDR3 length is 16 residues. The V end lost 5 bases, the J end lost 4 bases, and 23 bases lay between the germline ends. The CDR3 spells CAWGGPEGGGGTEAFF. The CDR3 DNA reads TGTGCCTGGGGTGGCCCCGAGGGTGGGGGCGGCACTGAAGCTTTCTTT.

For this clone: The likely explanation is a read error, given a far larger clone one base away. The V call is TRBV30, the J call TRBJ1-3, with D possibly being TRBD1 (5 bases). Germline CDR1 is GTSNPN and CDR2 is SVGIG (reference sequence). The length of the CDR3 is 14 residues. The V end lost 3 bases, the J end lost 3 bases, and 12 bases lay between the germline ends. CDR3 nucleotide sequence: TGTGCCTGGAGATCACAGGAATTTGGAAACACCATATATTTT. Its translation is CAWRSQEFGNTIYF. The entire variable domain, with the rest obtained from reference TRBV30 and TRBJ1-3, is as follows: SQTIHQWPATLVQPVGSPLSLECTVEGTSNPNLYWYRQAAGRGLQLLFYSVGIGQISSEVPQNLSASRPQDRQFILSSKKLLLSDSGFYLCAWRSQEFGNTIYFGEGSWLTVV.

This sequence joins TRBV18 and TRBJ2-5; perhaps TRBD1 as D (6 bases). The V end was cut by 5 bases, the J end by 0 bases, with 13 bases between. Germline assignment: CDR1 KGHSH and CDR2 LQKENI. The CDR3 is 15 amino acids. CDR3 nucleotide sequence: TGTGCCAGCTCAAGGTCTCGGACAGACCAAGAGACCCAGTACTTC. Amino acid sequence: CASSRSRTDQETQYF.

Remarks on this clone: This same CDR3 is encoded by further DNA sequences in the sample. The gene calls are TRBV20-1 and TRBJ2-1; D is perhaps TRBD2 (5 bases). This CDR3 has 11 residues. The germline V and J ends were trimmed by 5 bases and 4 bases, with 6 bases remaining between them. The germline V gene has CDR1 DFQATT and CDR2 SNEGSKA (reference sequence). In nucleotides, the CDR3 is TGCAGTGCTCGAGGGTACAATGAGCAGTTCTTC. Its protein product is CSARGYNEQFF.

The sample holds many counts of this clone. The CDR3: CASSIWERSTEAFF. The CDR3 region has the DNA TGTGCCAGTAGTATTTGGGAGAGAAGCACTGAAGCTTTCTTT. This rearrangement joins TRBV19 to TRBJ1-1; unclear D gene. V was trimmed by 3 bases and J by 4 bases, leaving 12 bases between them. Germline CDR1 reads LNHDA; CDR2 reads SQIVND (reference sequence). The CDR3 sequence is 14 residues long.

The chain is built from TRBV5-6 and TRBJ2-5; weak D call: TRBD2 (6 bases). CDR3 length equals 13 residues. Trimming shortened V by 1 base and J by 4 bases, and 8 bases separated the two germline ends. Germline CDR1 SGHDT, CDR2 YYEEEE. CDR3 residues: CASSLSGRETQYF. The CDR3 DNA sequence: TGTGCCAGCAGCTTGTCCGGGAGAGAGACCCAGTACTTC.

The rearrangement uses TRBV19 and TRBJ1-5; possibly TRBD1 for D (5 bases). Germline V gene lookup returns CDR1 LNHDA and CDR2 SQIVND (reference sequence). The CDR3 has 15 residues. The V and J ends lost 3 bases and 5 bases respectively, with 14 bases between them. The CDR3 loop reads CASSMGPYGDQPQHF. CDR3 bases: TGTGCCAGTAGTATGGGGCCTTACGGCGATCAGCCCCAGCATTTT.